Following are 22 T cell receptor beta chains from one sample sequenced in a study of CD8+ T cells in alopecia areata. RNA was isolated and reverse transcribed to cDNA, the sequencing template. Sequenced by immunoSEQ multiplex PCR; TCRdb stores in-frame clones only, minus some. The sample shows some 110,000 clones, around 64% of them seen only once. Sample: CD4+ T cells sorted from blood. These receptors were obtained from a human donor in good health.

This rearrangement joins TRBV9 to TRBJ1-3; D is perhaps TRBD1 (5 bases). The CDR3 runs 15 residues. Germline-derived CDR1 and CDR2 are SGDLS and YYNGEE. Deletions cut 3 bases from V and 0 bases from J, with 10 bases between. As DNA, the CDR3 is TGTGCCAGCAGCGAACAGGCGAGCTCTGGAAACACCATATATTTT. It translates to CASSEQASSGNTIYF.

CDR3 DNA sequence: TGCAGTGCCTGGGCGATTGAGACCCAGTACTTC. This gives the protein CSAWAIETQYF. The rearrangement joins TRBV20-1 to TRBJ2-5; D gene unclear. V lost 6 bases and J 5 bases, leaving 10 bases between the germline ends. This CDR3 region has 11 residues. Germline V gene data show CDR1 as DFQATT and CDR2 as SNEGSKA (reference sequence).

The genes are TRBV5-1 and TRBJ2-5; possibly TRBD2 for D (7 bases). The CDR3 runs 15 residues. Looked up from germline, CDR1 is SGHRS and CDR2 is YFSETQ. Trimming shortened V by 4 bases and J by 4 bases, and 17 bases separated the two germline ends. This CDR3 is CASSPRGGGRETQYF. CDR3 coding DNA: TGCGCCAGCAGCCCCAGGGGCGGGGGCAGAGAGACCCAGTACTTC.

CDR3 sequence: CASSALAGNQPQHF. The CDR3 region has the DNA TGTGCCAGCAGCGCCCTCGCGGGAAATCAGCCCCAGCATTTT. The chain uses TRBV7-2 and TRBJ1-5, with D hard to call. The CDR3 has 14 residues. V gave up 5 bases and J gave up 4 bases, with 12 bases separating them. The germline V gene encodes CDR1 SGHTA and CDR2 FQGNSA.

This chain links TRBV28 with TRBJ1-2; possibly TRBD1 for D (5 bases). Germline assignment: CDR1 MDHEN and CDR2 SYDVKM. The CDR3 has 13 amino acids. With 3 bases removed from V and 4 bases from J, the gap between germline ends came to 9 bases. CDR3 sequence (DNA): TGTGCCAGCAGTTTGAGGGGATCCTATGGCTACACCTTC. It specifies CASSLRGSYGYTF.

This chain uses TRBV29-1 with TRBJ1-2; D uncertain. CDR3 length: 13 amino acids. V lost 4 bases to trimming and J lost 7 bases, with 16 bases between them. CDR1 is SQVTM and CDR2 is ANQGSEA in the germline V gene. CDR3 in amino acids: CSVVGSEISGYTF. In DNA, the CDR3 is TGCAGCGTTGTGGGGTCCGAGATCAGTGGCTACACCTTC.

This clone was recorded a few times. This rearrangement joins TRBV10-3 to TRBJ2-1, with a possible D match to TRBD2 (5 bases). The V and J ends lost 4 bases and 6 bases respectively, with 13 bases between them. The V gene's germline CDR1 is ENHRY and CDR2 SYGVKD. The CDR3 totals 14 residues. CDR3 nucleotide sequence: TGTGCCATCAGTGGATCGGGATCACCCAATGAGCAGTTCTTC. Amino acid sequence: CAISGSGSPNEQFF.

This CDR3 reads CAIREGTGNQPQHF. The CDR3 nucleotides read TGTGCCATCAGGGAAGGGACAGGCAATCAGCCCCAGCATTTT. V gene TRBV10-3 combines with J gene TRBJ1-5, with 7 bases aligning to TRBD1. The CDR3 consists of 14 residues. Germline V gene data show CDR1 as ENHRY and CDR2 as SYGVKD. V gave up 6 bases and J gave up 2 bases; unmatched junction bases: 4.

This clone has only a few counts. The chain recombines TRBV30 with TRBJ2-7; either TRBD1 or TRBD2 may supply D (6 bases each). Germline V gene data show CDR1 as GTSNPN and CDR2 as SVGIG (reference sequence). The CDR3 is 13 amino acids. V lost 2 bases and J lost 6, with 14 bases in between. In DNA, the CDR3 is TGTGCCTGGAGTTCGGGGGCAGAGGGCGAGCAGTACTTC. Amino acid sequence: CAWSSGAEGEQYF.

This clone was seen only a few times. At one of its ends the junction is not consistent with the germline gene, which may arise from a read error. The V call is TRBV19, the J call TRBJ1-2, with D possibly TRBD1 on 6 matching bases. CDR1 and CDR2 from the germline V gene are LNHDA and SQIVND (reference sequence). The CDR3 runs 9 residues. DNA of the CDR3: TGTGCCACCATGGGGGCCGCCGCCTTC. As protein: CATMGAAAF.

The chain carries TRBV29-1 and TRBJ1-5; D is unclear. The length of the CDR3 is 14 residues. The V end was cut by 3 bases, the J end by 5 bases, with 14 bases between. Germline-derived CDR1 and CDR2 are SQVTM and ANQGSEA. The CDR3 loop reads CSVDGPAGYQPQHF. For the CDR3, the DNA is TGCAGCGTTGATGGTCCAGCCGGGTATCAGCCCCAGCATTTT.

The chain links TRBV18 to TRBJ1-5; D is possibly TRBD1 (5 bases). From germline, CDR1 is KGHSH and CDR2 LQKENI. Trimming took 5 bases from V and 3 from J, leaving 8 bases between them. The CDR3 is 13 residues long. Here the CDR3 reads CASSIQDNQPQHF. CDR3 in DNA: TGTGCCAGCTCAATACAGGACAATCAGCCCCAGCATTTT.

The gene calls are TRBV4-1 and TRBJ2-5, with 9 bases lining up with TRBD1. The germline gives CDR1 MGHRA, CDR2 YSYEKL. The CDR3 runs 15 residues. Trimming took 4 bases from V and 2 from J; bases not matched to a gene: 5. The DNA of the CDR3 is TGCGCCAGCAGCCGACCGGGACAGGGACAAGAGACCCAGTACTTC. It is translated as CASSRPGQGQETQYF.

This sequence joins TRBV7-9 and TRBJ2-3; D perhaps matches TRBD1 (6 bases). The V and J ends lost 1 base and 4 bases respectively, with 9 bases between them. In germline, CDR1 is SEHNR, CDR2 FQNEAQ (reference sequence). This CDR3 comprises 14 residues. The CDR3 protein is CASSLEGGADTQYF. The CDR3 nucleotides read TGTGCCAGCAGCTTAGAAGGGGGTGCAGATACGCAGTATTTT.

V gene TRBV11-2 combines with J gene TRBJ2-5; D gene unclear. Germline V gives CDR1 SGHAT, CDR2 FQNNGV. Trimming left V 7 bases short and J 7 bases short, with 19 bases between. CDR3 length: 14 residues. CDR3 in DNA: TGTGCCAGCACCGCAGACATGTCCTTGGGGACCCAGTACTTC. Protein product: CASTADMSLGTQYF.

This clone was detected a few times. J is TRBJ1-3 and V is TRBV4-2; D is possibly TRBD1 (5 bases). V lost 0 bases and J lost 10, with 7 bases in between. The V gene's germline CDR1 is LGHNA and CDR2 YNFKEQ. The CDR3 covers 12 residues. In nucleotides, the CDR3 is TGTGCCAGCAGCCAAGATCGGGGGACCATATATTTT. Residues: CASSQDRGTIYF.

This sequence joins TRBV5-1 and TRBJ1-1, with D perhaps matching TRBD1 (6 bases). This CDR3 region has 15 residues. In germline, CDR1 is SGHRS, CDR2 YFSETQ. The V gene lost 0 bases and the J gene lost 4 bases, with 13 bases spanning the gap. CDR3: CASSLEGGRGTEAFF. The CDR3 region has the DNA TGCGCCAGCAGCTTGGAAGGGGGTCGTGGCACTGAAGCTTTCTTT. The full variable domain, rest sourced from reference TRBV5-1 and TRBJ1-1, is KAGVTQTPRYLIKTRGQQVTLSCSPISGHRSVSWYQQTPGQGLQFLFEYFSETQRNKGNFPGRFSGRQFSNSRSEMNVSTLELGDSALYLCASSLEGGRGTEAFFGQGTRLTVV.

The V call is TRBV29-1, the J call TRBJ2-1, with D hard to call. This CDR3 has 16 residues. The V end lost 6 bases, the J end lost 3 bases, and 21 bases lay between the germline ends. The germline V gene encodes CDR1 SQVTM and CDR2 ANQGSEA. CDR3 region: CSVLLEIGVLYNEQFF. Written as DNA, the CDR3 is TGCAGCGTCCTCCTCGAGATCGGAGTACTCTACAATGAGCAGTTCTTC.

The V gene is TRBV14, the J gene TRBJ1-1, with unresolved D. Germline CDR1 SGHDN, CDR2 FVKESK. Trimming removed 8 bases at V and 0 bases at J, with 10 bases between. The CDR3 is 13 residues long. The CDR3: CASGLGLNTEAFF. The CDR3 nucleotides are TGTGCCAGCGGGTTAGGGCTGAACACTGAAGCTTTCTTT.

There are a few counts of this clone. The chain joins TRBV6-5 to TRBJ1-3, with 7 bases identical to TRBD1. After removal of 8 bases from V and 5 bases from J, the junction contained 9 bases not matched to a gene. Germline V gene data show CDR1 as MNHEY and CDR2 as SVGAGI. This CDR3 has 14 residues. The CDR3: CASREGQSRNTIYF. The CDR3 nucleotides are TGTGCCAGCCGGGAGGGACAGTCAAGAAACACCATATATTTT.

The genes are TRBV2 and TRBJ1-2; TRBD1 agrees at 7 bases. The CDR3 is 15 residues long. V was clipped by 3 bases and J by 8 bases; unmatched bases: 12. Germline CDR1 is SNHLY and CDR2 is FYNNEI. DNA for the CDR3: TGTGCCAGCAGTGAGGTTGGGACAGCCAAATCCGGCTACACCTTC. It translates to CASSEVGTAKSGYTF.

This clone has only a few counts. J is TRBJ2-1 and V is TRBV25-1; D could derive from TRBD1 or TRBD2 (5 bases each). From germline, CDR1 is MGHDK and CDR2 SYGVNS. The ends were cut back, 1 base at V and 4 bases at J, with 8 bases in the middle. The CDR3 covers 14 residues. CDR3 DNA: TGTGCCAGCAGTGAATTGGGACCTTACAATGAGCAGTTCTTC. Its protein is CASSELGPYNEQFF. Full variable domain (remainder filled in from reference TRBV25-1 and TRBJ2-1): EADIYQTPRYLVIGTGKKITLECSQTMGHDKMYWYQQDPGMELHLIHYSYGVNSTEKGDLSSESTVSRIRTEHFPLTLESARPSHTSQYLCASSELGPYNEQFFGPGTRLTVL.